The sequence of this T cell receptor beta chain was determined in a study of T cells in tumors after PD-1 blockade (dated by TCRdb to between 2017 and 2020). About the investigation overall: Prior checkpoint blockade, systemic immunosuppressant use, and recent radiotherapy or other anti-cancer therapy within 4 weeks were grounds for patient exclusion. RECIST version 1.1 was used to evaluate clinical response. Paired single-cell RNA and TCR sequencing was done in the study on site-matched tumors from patients with BCC or SCC, both before and after anti-PD-1 therapy. Ongoing daily vismodegib 150 mg was also given to a subset of patients during anti-PD-1 treatment. On average, peripheral blood samples yielded some 40,000 unique clonotypes and approximately 110,000 TCR templates (range roughly 24,679-257,772). Patients were treated with either pembrolizumab 200 mg every 3 weeks or cemiplimab 350 mg every 2 weeks. To compare blood and tumor clonotypes, bulk TCR sequencing was performed on nine to ten peripheral blood samples from 5 patients. Points the paper makes about the study in general: Where the novel T cell clones came from was not determined, and possible sources could include lymphoid organs or rare unexpanded clones inside the tumor or in the tumor periphery. Around 40% of tumor TCR clonotypes were found in blood, and some novel exhausted tumor clones appeared in pre-treatment blood, suggesting peripheral recruitment.

The immunoSEQ platform was used for deep TCRbeta sequencing. Per the source publication's procedure: Only productive rearrangements were exported from the immunoSEQ Analyzer for downstream analysis. Bulk TCRbeta clonotypes were assigned T cell phenotypes by matching to single-cell RNA+TCR-seq clones sharing the same TCRbeta sequence. Clone enrichment in tumor was calculated as tumor frequency divided by PBMC frequency from bulk TCR sequencing. GLIPH was used to group TCRs into specificity groups, clusters of distinct TCRs likely recognizing common antigens via shared CDR3 motifs. In TCRdb, the immuneACCESS table is reduced to in-frame sequences with V and J assigned. These tables do not hold every clone; where another copy was compared, an unresolved V gene accounts for under half, and the others remain unexplained. Clone size and the V and J calls come from that table; the DNA yielded D and trimming. A total of 50,000 to 75,000 clones appear in this sample, under 80% of them only once. 4.7% of the sample lies in the top ten.

This clone was detected only once. Its antigen has not been determined. No much larger clone exists at a distance of one base, and base qualities are not known. The CDR3 has 17 amino acids, counting the end cysteine and phenylalanine. Left in the record is the CDR3 DNA by itself, 51 bases read in frame from the first base. According to the germline V gene, CDR1 reads LGHNA and CDR2 reads YNFKEQ. V is reduced by 4 bases and J by 4 bases, leaving a spacing of 21 bases between them. Interpreted using the paper, the time point label stands for: after anti-PD-1 therapy. Genomic DNA extracted from tumor biopsies or peripheral blood was used for bulk TCRbeta sequencing, with input ranging from about 616 ng to 6,500 ng. Histologically proven advanced or metastatic basal or squamous cell carcinoma was present in all patients, all of whom were poor candidates for surgical resection. The basal cell carcinoma cohort comprised around eleven patients, of whom 8 or 9 had bulk tumor TCR sequencing.

The sequence is built from TRBV4-2 and TRBJ2-3; TRBD2 is a weak D gene call, 7 bases matching. The sample consisted of PBMCs, taken after anti-PD-1 treatment. The clonotype was recovered from a human donor with basal cell carcinoma. The CDR3 region reads CASSPPREGGVADTQYF. The sequenced DNA is TGTGCCAGCAGCCCGCCCAGGGAGGGGGGGGTTGCAGATACGCAGTATTTT.